The clone carrying this T cell receptor beta chain was detected many times. What it binds is not known. The sample comes from a study of early T cells in non-severe SARS-CoV-2 infection. Study-level background: Sequencing used unsorted whole-blood bulk RNA, so chains lack pairing.

Study-wide points: Matches to VDJdb favored anti-spike CD8 responses and missed private and CD4 specificities.

The V segment lost 5 bases and the J segment 3 bases; nucleotides outside the gene matches: 13. CDR1 is SGHAT, CDR2 FQNNGV, per germline. The CDR3 length is 16 residues. Attachment of unique molecular identifiers was made to individual cDNA molecules. TCRdb redid the calling of the 5' RACE reads with MiXCR, one entry per CDR3 protein. In the table there are tens of thousands of distinct CDR3 sequences, approximately 15% of which are singletons. This receptor was taken from an adult who was a healthcare worker with PCR-confirmed SARS-CoV-2 infection or an uninfected control (not recorded which). The sequencing input was whole blood. The chain couples TRBV11-2 to TRBJ2-7, with TRBD1 matching 7 bases. The CDR3 is CASSPISRQGNYEQYF. The CDR3 coding sequence is TGTGCCAGCAGCCCAATTTCCCGACAGGGCAACTACGAGCAGTACTTC.